What follows describes a single T cell receptor (beta chain). This sample was taken from a study of T cell changes during pregnancy in multiple sclerosis. Libraries were prepared by immunoSEQ multiplex PCR; TCRdb keeps only in-frame clonotypes and omits some of them. The repertoire holds about 70,000 clones, with approximately 91% as singletons. V shed 4 bases and J shed 0 bases, with 17 bases lying between them. Germline V gene sequence: CDR1 SGHNT, CDR2 YYREEE (reference sequence). The CDR3 contains 17 residues. The chain joins TRBV5-4 to TRBJ2-1, with a possible D match to TRBD2 (5 bases). This sample comprised peripheral blood, obtained in the first trimester of pregnancy. The receptor comes from a female donor with multiple sclerosis, enrolled in a pregnancy study. The CDR3 DNA sequence: TGTGCCAGCAGCCCCCGACTACCCGAGAGCTCCTACAATGAGCAGTTCTTC. Amino acid sequence: CASSPRLPESSYNEQFF.